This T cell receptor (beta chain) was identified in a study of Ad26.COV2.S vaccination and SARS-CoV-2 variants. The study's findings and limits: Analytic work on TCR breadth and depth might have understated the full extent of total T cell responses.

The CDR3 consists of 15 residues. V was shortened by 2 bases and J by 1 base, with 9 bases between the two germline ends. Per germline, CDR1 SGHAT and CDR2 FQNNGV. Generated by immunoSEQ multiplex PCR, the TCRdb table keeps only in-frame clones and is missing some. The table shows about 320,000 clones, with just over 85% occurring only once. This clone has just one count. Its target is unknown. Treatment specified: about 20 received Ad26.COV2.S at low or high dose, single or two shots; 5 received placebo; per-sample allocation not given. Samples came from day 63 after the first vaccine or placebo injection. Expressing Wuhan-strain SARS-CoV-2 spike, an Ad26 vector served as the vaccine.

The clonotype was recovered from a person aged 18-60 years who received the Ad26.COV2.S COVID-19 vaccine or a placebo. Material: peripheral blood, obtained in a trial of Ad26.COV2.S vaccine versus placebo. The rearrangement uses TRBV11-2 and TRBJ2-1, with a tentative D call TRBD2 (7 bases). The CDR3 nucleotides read TGTGCCAGCAGCTTAAGGGGGGGTTCCTACAATGAGCAGTTCTTC. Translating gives CASSLRGGSYNEQFF.